This T cell receptor (beta chain) derives from a study of blood T cell repertoires in COVID-19. For the study at large: Material from acute and convalescent COVID-19 was sourced from the United States, Italy and Spain. Nucleic acid was either cDNA or gDNA, and it came from T cells, B-cell-depleted T cells, or PBMCs.

V was pared by 3 bases and J by 9 bases, with 6 bases between. This CDR3 has 12 amino acids. In the authors' workflow: Cell counts per sample came from amplifying reference gene primers. The assay was immunoSEQ multiplex PCR, and TCRdb's table has in-frame clones only and misses some. Clone size and V and J calls were adopted from that table, with D and trimming inferred from the DNA. The sample contains about 120,000 clones, approximately 80% of which appear only once. The receptor was derived from a man in his 70s with active or convalescent COVID-19. The material sequenced was peripheral blood. V usage is TRBV12-3 or TRBV12-4 and J usage is TRBJ1-6, with D uncertain. The CDR3 region has the DNA TGTGCCAGCAGTTTCCTAGGTTCACCCCTCCACTTT. Translation gives CASSFLGSPLHF.